This T cell receptor (beta chain) is drawn from a study of T-cell reconstitution after alpha-beta-depleted transplantation in children. During its preparation, the TCRbeta library received unique molecular identifiers. TCRdb re-derived calls from the PCR reads in MiXCR, one entry per CDR3 protein. The repertoire holds 55,000 to 90,000 distinct CDR3 sequences, 4% to 5% seen once, with 15% to 20% in the top ten. The study, taken as a whole, reports: Several hundred rapidly expanded clones from non-depleted graft cells reportedly supplied alpha-beta T cells about two months post-transplant. Certain patients had high TCRbeta diversity at day 60, and it came from recipient T cells and thymic progenitors that survived.

Many counts were recorded for this clonotype. Antigen specificity is unknown. Sequencing was performed on PBMCs, mostly from graft donor cells, taken 180 days after TCRalphabeta/CD19-depleted stem cell transplant. The receptor's source is a boy under two years old who had a stem cell transplant for acute myeloid leukemia, so the T cells may come from the graft donor.

This chain's CDR3 is CASSLAGGSYNEQFF. In nucleotides, the CDR3 is TGTGCCAGCAGCTTAGCGGGGGGTAGCTACAATGAGCAGTTCTTC. V and J are TRBV11-2 and TRBJ2-1; 7 nucleotides align to TRBD2. This CDR3 region has 15 residues. Germline CDR1 reads SGHAT; CDR2 reads FQNNGV. The V segment lost 1 base and the J segment 3 bases; nucleotides outside the gene matches: 3.